The 11 T cell receptor beta chains below come from one sample, sequenced in a study of shared clonotypes between healthy human individuals. The table came from immunoSEQ multiplex PCR; TCRdb's copy has only in-frame clones and leaves some out. The data contain approximately 1.5 million clones, roughly 98% of them singletons. The sequenced material came from naive CD4+ T cells sorted from blood. Noted subset: CD45RA+ positively selected. The receptors originated from a man younger than 45 in good health.

The J gene is TRBJ2-3, the V gene TRBV5-1; 7 bases map to TRBD1. J was trimmed by 1 base and V by 4 bases; bases with no gene match: 6. CDR3 length: 15 amino acids. The V gene's germline CDR1 is SGHRS and CDR2 YFSETQ. CDR3 nucleotides: TGCGCCAGCAGCCGACGGGACAGCCGCACAGATACGCAGTATTTT. It encodes CASSRRDSRTDTQYF.

As for this clone: The same CDR3 also results from other DNA sequences found in this sample. The chain links TRBV28 to TRBJ2-3; the D gene is possibly TRBD2 (5 bases). The CDR3 loop spans 11 amino acids. Germline V lookup: CDR1 MDHEN, CDR2 SYDVKM. Trimming cost V 10 bases and J 4 bases, with 9 bases left between them. The CDR3 DNA follows: TGTGCCACAGAGGGCGCAGATACGCAGTATTTT. It specifies CATEGADTQYF.

The rearrangement uses TRBV9 and TRBJ2-3, with unresolved D. From germline, CDR1 is SGDLS and CDR2 YYNGEE. The CDR3 runs 14 residues. V lost 1 base and J 2 bases, leaving 8 bases between the germline ends. The DNA for the CDR3 is TGTGCCAGCAGCGTACTAACAAACACAGATACGCAGTATTTT. Amino acids: CASSVLTNTDTQYF.

The genes are TRBV14 and TRBJ2-7; D remains ambiguous. Germline assignment: CDR1 SGHDN and CDR2 FVKESK. The V end was cut by 3 bases, the J end by 5 bases, with 17 bases between. This CDR3 spans 15 amino acids. The CDR3 DNA reads TGTGCCAGCAGCCAGCGGTTAGCAGGCTTCCACGAGCAGTACTTC. This gives the protein CASSQRLAGFHEQYF.

The rearrangement uses TRBV7-9 and TRBJ2-7; tentative D call: TRBD1 (6 bases). Per germline, CDR1 SEHNR and CDR2 FQNEAQ (reference sequence). This CDR3 contains 18 residues. V dropped 2 bases and J dropped 6 bases, with 26 bases sitting between them. The CDR3 nucleotides read TGTGCCAGCAGCTTATTAACCGCGCTGGGGGCGAGGGTGGGCGAGCAGTACTTC. As protein: CASSLLTALGARVGEQYF.

The chain combines TRBV25-1 with TRBJ2-1; 9 nucleotides agree with TRBD2. Germline assignment: CDR1 MGHDK and CDR2 SYGVNS. The CDR3 is 14 residues long. V shed 5 bases and J 7 bases; nucleotides not matched to a gene: 6. The CDR3 DNA sequence: TGTGCCAGCAGTAGGATAGCGGGAGTTAATGAGCAGTTCTTC. Amino acid sequence: CASSRIAGVNEQFF.

As for this clone: One junction end disagrees with the germline gene, perhaps due to a read error. This chain links TRBV28 with TRBJ2-5; D is tentatively TRBD1 or TRBD2 (6 bases each). This CDR3 region has 12 residues. Germline CDR1 MDHEN, CDR2 SYDVKM. The CDR3 reads CASTGGWETQYF. CDR3 DNA: TGTGCAAGCACCGGGGGCTGGGAGACCCAGTACTTC.

The chain recombines TRBV11-3 with TRBJ1-1; perhaps TRBD1 as D (5 bases). CDR1 SGHNT and CDR2 YENEEA come from the germline V gene. The V end lost 3 bases, the J end lost 8 bases, and 16 bases lay between the germline ends. This CDR3 region has 14 residues. CDR3 DNA: TGTGCCAGCAGCTTCGGGGCCACGTCAGCCGAAGCTTTCTTT. Its protein product is CASSFGATSAEAFF.

This clone was observed a single time. The V call is TRBV28, the J call TRBJ2-7, with D perhaps TRBD1 or TRBD2 (5 bases each). The CDR3 is 13 amino acids. Trimming removed 7 bases at V and 2 bases at J, with 12 bases between. CDR1 is MDHEN, CDR2 SYDVKM, per germline. As DNA, the CDR3 is TGTGCCAGCATTGGGGGAGAGGCCTACGAGCAGTACTTC. Protein sequence: CASIGGEAYEQYF.

The gene calls are TRBV15 and TRBJ1-1; D perhaps matches TRBD1 (5 bases). V lost 9 bases to trimming and J lost 3 bases, with 26 bases between them. Germline values: CDR1 LNHNV, CDR2 YYDKDF (reference sequence). The CDR3 extends over 17 amino acids. The DNA for the CDR3 is TGTGCCACTCGGCAGGAGGGGATTTTAGCTCGGGACACTGAAGCTTTCTTT. This encodes CATRQEGILARDTEAFF. The variable domain in full, completed from reference TRBV15 and TRBJ1-1, reads DAMVIQNPRYQVTQFGKPVTLSCSQTLNHNVMYWYQQKSSQAPKLLFHYYDKDFNNEADTPDNFQSRRPNTSFCFLDIRSPGLGDTAMYLCATRQEGILARDTEAFFGQGTRLTVV.

The V call is TRBV25-1, the J call TRBJ2-3; TRBD2 aligns across 10 bases. Trimming at V came to 8 bases and at J to 5 bases, leaving 4 bases not matched to a gene. The CDR3 loop spans 13 amino acids. The germline V gene has CDR1 MGHDK and CDR2 SYGVNS. CDR3 protein: CASASGRVDTQYF. CDR3 coding DNA: TGTGCCAGCGCCAGCGGGAGGGTAGATACGCAGTATTTT.